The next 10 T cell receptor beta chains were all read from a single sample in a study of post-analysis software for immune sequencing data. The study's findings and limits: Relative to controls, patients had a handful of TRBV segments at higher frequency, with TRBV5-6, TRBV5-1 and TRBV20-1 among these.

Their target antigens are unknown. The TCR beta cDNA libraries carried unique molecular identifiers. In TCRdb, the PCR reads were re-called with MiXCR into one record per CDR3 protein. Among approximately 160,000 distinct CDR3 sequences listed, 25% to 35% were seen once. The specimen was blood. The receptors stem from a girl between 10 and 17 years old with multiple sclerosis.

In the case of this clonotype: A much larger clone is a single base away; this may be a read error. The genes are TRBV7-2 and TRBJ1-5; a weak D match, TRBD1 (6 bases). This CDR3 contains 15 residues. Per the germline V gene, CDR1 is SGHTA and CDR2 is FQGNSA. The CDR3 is CASSPQGTSNRPQHF. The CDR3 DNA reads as TGTGCCAGCAGCCCACAGGGAACTAGCAATCGGCCCCAGCATTTT.

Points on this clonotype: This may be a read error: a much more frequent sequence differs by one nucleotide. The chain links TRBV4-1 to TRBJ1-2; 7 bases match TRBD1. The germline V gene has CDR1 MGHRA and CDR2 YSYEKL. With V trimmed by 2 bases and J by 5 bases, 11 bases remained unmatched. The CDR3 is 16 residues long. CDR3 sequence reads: CASSQTGQVERYGYTF. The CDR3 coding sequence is TGCGCCAGCAGCCAAACCGGACAGGTTGAGAGATATGGCTACACCTTC.

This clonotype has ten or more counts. For the CDR3, the DNA is TGTGCCAGCCGCTCACATGGAGGGGGGGACCCATCTCACGGCGAGCAGTACTTC. Translated: CASRSHGGGDPSHGEQYF. The chain uses TRBV6-2 or TRBV6-3 and TRBJ2-7; possibly TRBD2 for D (7 bases). Trimming cost V 8 bases and J 6 bases, with 32 bases left between them. CDR3 length: 18 residues. Per germline, CDR1 MNHEY and CDR2 SVGEGT.

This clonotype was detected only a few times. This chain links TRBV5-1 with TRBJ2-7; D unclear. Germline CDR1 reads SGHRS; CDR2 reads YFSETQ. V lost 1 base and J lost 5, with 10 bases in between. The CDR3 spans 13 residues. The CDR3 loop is CASSLSVDHEQYF. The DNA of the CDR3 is TGCGCCAGCAGCTTGTCTGTCGATCACGAGCAGTACTTC.

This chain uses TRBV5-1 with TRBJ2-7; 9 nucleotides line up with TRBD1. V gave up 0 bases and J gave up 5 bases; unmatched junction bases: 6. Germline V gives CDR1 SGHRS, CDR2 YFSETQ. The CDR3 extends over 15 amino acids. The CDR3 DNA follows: TGCGCCAGCAGCTTGGGGGGCCGACAGGGGGACGAGCAGTACTTC. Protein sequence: CASSLGGRQGDEQYF.

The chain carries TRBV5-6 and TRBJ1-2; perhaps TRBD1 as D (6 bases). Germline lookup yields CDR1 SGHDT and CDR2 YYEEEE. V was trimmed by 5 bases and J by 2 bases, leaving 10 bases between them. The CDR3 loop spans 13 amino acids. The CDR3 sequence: CASSYQGNYGYTF. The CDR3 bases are TGTGCCAGCAGTTATCAGGGGAACTATGGCTACACCTTC.

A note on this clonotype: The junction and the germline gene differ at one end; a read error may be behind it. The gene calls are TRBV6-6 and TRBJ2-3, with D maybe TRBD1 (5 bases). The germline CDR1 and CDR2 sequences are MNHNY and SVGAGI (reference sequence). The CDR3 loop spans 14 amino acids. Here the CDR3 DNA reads TGTGCCAGCAGTTCGGACACGGGCCCAGATACGCGGTATTTT. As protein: CASSSDTGPDTRYF.

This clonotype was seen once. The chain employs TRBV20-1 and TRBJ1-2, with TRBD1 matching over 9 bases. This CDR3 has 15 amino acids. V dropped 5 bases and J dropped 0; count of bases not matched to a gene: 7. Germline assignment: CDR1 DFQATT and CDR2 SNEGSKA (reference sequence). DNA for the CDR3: TGCAGTGCTTCAGGACAGGGGCGATCTAACTATGGCTACACCTTC. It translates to CSASGQGRSNYGYTF.

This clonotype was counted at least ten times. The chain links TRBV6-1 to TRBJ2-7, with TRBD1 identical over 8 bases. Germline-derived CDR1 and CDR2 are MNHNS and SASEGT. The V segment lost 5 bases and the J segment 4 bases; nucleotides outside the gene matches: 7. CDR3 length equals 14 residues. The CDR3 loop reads CASSRTQGVYEQYF. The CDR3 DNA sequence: TGTGCCAGCAGTAGGACACAGGGGGTATACGAGCAGTACTTC.

CDR3 region: CASSSGTGLSGYTF. For the CDR3, the DNA is TGTGCCAGCAGTTCCGGGACAGGGCTTTCTGGCTACACCTTC. The V call is TRBV28, the J call TRBJ1-2; 9 positions match TRBD1. In germline, CDR1 is MDHEN, CDR2 SYDVKM. V lost 4 bases and J lost 7; bases outside the gene matches: 7. This CDR3 comprises 14 residues.